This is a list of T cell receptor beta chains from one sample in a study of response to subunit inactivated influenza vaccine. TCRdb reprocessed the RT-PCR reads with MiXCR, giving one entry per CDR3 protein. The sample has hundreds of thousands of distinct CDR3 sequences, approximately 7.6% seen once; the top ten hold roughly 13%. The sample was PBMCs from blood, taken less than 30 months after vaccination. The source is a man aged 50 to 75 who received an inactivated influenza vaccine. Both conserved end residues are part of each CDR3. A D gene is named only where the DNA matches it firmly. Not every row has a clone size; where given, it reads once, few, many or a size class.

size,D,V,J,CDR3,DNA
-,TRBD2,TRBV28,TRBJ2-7,CASRRTSGRNDEQYF,TGTGCCAGCAGGCGGACTAGCGGGAGGAACGACGAGCAGTACTTC
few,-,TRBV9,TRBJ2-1,CASSSPDGMGGGYNEQFF,TGTGCCAGCAGCTCCCCGGACGGAATGGGGGGAGGCTACAATGAGCAGTTCTTC
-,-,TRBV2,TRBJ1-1,CASSGSGIQAFF,TGTGCCAGCAGTGGGTCAGGGATACAAGCTTTCTTT
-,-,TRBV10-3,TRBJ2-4,CAITDKDIQYF,TGTGCCATCACTGATAAGGACATTCAGTACTTC
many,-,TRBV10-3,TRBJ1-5,CAISDRGRGDSNQPQHF,TGTGCCATCAGTGACAGGGGAAGGGGAGATAGCAATCAGCCCCAGCATTTT
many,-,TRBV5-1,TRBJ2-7,CASSYPGGSYEQYF,TGCGCCAGCAGCTATCCAGGAGGGTCCTACGAGCAGTACTTC
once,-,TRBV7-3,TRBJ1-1,CASSSSATNTEAFF,TGTGCCAGCAGCTCATCAGCAACGAACACTGAAGCTTTCTTT
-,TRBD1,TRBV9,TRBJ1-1,CASSGPGQGHTEAFF,TGTGCCAGCAGTGGTCCGGGACAGGGACACACTGAAGCTTTCTTT
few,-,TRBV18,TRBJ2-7,CASSPNRDRLDYEQYF,TGTGCCAGCTCACCAAATCGGGACAGACTAGACTACGAGCAGTACTTC
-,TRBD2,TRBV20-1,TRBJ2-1,CSARVGTSVYNEQFF,TGCAGTGCTAGGGTCGGGACTAGCGTGTACAATGAGCAGTTCTTC
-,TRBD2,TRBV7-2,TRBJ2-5,CASSKGWAGVGRETQYF,TGTGCCAGCAGCAAAGGCTGGGCGGGAGTGGGTCGGGAGACCCAGTACTTC
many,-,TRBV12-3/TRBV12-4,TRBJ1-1,CASSFGGYTEAFF,TGTGCCAGCAGTTTTGGTGGCTATACTGAAGCTTTCTTT
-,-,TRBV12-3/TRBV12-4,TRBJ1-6,CASSRPQGYNSPLHF,TGTGCCAGCAGTCGGCCACAGGGTTATAATTCACCCCTCCACTTT
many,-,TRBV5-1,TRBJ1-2,CASSLAGEDHGYTF,TGCGCCAGCAGCTTGGCCGGAGAAGATCATGGCTACACCTTC
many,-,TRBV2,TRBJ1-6,CASILSRAYNSPLHF,TGTGCCAGCATTCTATCTAGGGCGTATAATTCACCCCTCCACTTT
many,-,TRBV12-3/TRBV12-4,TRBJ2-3,CASSPTWGTTQYF,TGTGCCAGCTCGCCGACATGGGGGACGACGCAGTATTTT
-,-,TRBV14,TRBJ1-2,CASSQNRVGYTF,TGTGCCAGCAGCCAGAACAGGGTTGGCTACACCTTC
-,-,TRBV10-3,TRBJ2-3,CATRGLLSTDTQYF,TGTGCCACCCGGGGGCTACTTAGCACAGATACGCAGTATTTT
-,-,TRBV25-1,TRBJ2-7,CASTGGYEQYF,TGTGCCAGCACCGGCGGCTACGAGCAGTACTTC
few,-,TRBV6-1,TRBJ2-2,CASSPGQPGELFF,TGTGCCAGCAGCCCGGGCCAGCCCGGGGAGCTGTTTTTT
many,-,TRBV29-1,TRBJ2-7,CSVADPRAYEQYF,TGCAGCGTTGCCGATCCCAGAGCCTACGAGCAGTACTTC
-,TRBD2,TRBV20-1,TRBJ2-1,CSAQRGWGNEQFF,TGCAGTGCCCAGCGGGGGTGGGGGAATGAGCAGTTCTTC
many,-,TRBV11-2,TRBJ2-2,CASSFLGTGELFF,TGTGCCAGCAGCTTTCTTGGCACCGGGGAGCTGTTTTTT
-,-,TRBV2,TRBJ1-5,CASSEQNSNQPQHF,TGTGCCAGCAGTGAACAGAATAGCAATCAGCCCCAGCATTTT
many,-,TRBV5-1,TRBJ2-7,CASSLDGSSYEQYF,TGCGCCAGCAGCTTGGATGGCAGCTCCTACGAGCAGTACTTC
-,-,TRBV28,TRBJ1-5,CASSFAGHSNQPQHF,TGTGCCAGCAGTTTTGCGGGTCATAGCAATCAGCCCCAGCATTTT
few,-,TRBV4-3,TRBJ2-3,CASSQDYGDTQYF,TGCGCCAGCAGCCAAGATTACGGTGATACGCAGTATTTT
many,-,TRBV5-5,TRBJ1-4,CASSFLQGTTNEKLFF,TGTGCCAGCAGCTTTTTGCAGGGGACAACTAATGAAAAACTGTTTTTT
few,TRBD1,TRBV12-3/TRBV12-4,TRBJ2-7,CASSLEGAQYEQYF,TGTGCCAGCAGTTTAGAGGGGGCGCAGTACGAGCAGTACTTC
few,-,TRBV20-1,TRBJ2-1,CSARDGYIQLF,TGCAGTGCTAGAGATGGGTACATACAACTCTTC
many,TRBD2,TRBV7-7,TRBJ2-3,CASSASGRGTDTQYF,TGTGCCAGCAGCGCCAGCGGGAGGGGCACAGATACGCAGTATTTT
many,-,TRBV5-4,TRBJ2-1,CASSLASYEQFF,TGTGCCAGCAGCTTGGCCAGCTATGAGCAGTTCTTC
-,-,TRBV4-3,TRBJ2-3,CASSSLEGAGRTDTQYF,TGCGCCAGCAGCTCACTAGAAGGGGCGGGCCGCACAGATACGCAGTATTTT